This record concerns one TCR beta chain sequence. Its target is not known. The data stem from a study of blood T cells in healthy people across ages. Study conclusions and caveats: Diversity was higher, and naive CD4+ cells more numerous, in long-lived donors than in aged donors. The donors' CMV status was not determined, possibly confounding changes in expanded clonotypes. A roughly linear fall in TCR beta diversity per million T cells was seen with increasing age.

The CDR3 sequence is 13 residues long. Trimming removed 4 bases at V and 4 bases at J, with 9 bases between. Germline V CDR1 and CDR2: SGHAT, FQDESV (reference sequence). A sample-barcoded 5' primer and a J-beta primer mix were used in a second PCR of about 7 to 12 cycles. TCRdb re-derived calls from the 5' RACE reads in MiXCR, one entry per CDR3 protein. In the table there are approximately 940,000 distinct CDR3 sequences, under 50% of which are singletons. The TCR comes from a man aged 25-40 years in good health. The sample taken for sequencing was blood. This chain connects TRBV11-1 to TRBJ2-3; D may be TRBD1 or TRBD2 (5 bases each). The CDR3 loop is CASSWDPPDTQYF. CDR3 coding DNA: TGTGCCAGCAGCTGGGACCCCCCAGATACGCAGTATTTT.